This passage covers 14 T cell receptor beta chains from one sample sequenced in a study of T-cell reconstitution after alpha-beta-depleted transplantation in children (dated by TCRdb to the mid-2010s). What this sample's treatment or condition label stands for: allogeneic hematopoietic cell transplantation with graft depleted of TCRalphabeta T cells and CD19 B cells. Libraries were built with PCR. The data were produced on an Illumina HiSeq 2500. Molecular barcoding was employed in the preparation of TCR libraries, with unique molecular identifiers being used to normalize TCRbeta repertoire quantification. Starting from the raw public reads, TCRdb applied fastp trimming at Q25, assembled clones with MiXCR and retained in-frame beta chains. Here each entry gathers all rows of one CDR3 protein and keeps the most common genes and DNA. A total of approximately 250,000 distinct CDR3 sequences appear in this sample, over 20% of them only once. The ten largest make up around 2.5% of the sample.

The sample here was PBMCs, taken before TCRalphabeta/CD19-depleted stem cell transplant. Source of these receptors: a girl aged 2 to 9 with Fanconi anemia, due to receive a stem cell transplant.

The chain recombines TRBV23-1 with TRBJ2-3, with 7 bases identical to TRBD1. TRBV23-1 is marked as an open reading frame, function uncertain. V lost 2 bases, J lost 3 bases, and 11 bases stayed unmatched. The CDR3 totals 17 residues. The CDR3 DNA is TGCGCCAGCAGTCAAGGACAGGTTCTCCGGATTACAGATACGCAGTATTTT. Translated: CASSQGQVLRITDTQYF.

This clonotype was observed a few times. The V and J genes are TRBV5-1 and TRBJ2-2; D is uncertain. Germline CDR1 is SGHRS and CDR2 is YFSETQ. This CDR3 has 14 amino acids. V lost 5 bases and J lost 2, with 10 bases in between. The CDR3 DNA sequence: TGCGCCAGCAGTCGAGCAGCTAACACCGGGGAGCTGTTTTTT. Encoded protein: CASSRAANTGELFF.

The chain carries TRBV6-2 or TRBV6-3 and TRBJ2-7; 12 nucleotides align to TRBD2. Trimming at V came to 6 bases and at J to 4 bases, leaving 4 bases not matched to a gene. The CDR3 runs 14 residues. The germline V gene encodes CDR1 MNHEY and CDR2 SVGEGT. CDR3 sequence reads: CASRIGLAGYEQYF. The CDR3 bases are TGTGCCAGCAGGATAGGACTAGCGGGATACGAGCAGTACTTC.

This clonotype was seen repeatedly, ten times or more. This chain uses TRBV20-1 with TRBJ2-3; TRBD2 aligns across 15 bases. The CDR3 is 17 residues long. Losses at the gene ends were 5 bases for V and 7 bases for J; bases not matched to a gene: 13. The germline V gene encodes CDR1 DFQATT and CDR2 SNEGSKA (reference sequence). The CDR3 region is CSAARPGLAGGSYTQYF. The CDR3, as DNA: TGCAGTGCTGCCCGGCCGGGACTAGCGGGAGGATCTTATACGCAGTATTTT.

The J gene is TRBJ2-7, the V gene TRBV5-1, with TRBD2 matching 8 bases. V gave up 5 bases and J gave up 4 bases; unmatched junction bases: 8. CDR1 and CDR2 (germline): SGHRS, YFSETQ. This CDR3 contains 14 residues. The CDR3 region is CASSERGGLYEQYF. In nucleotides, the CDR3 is TGCGCCAGCAGTGAACGGGGGGGCTTGTACGAGCAGTACTTC.

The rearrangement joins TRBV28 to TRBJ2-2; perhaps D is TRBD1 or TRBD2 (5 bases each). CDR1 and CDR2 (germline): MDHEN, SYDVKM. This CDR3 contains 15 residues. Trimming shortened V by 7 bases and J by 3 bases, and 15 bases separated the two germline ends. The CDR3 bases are TGTGCCAGCACAACCCGGGACCGCTACACCGGGGAGCTGTTTTTT. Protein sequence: CASTTRDRYTGELFF. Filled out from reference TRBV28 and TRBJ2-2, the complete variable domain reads DVKVTQSSRYLVKRTGEKVFLECVQDMDHENMFWYRQDPGLGLRLIYFSYDVKMKEKGDIPEGYSVSREKKERFSLILESASTNQTSMYLCASTTRDRYTGELFFGEGSRLTVL.

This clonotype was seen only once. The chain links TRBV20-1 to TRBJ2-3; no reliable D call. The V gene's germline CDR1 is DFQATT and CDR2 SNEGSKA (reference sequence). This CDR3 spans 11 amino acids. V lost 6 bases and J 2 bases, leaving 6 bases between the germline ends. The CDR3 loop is CSATATDTQYF. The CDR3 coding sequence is TGCAGTGCAACAGCCACAGATACGCAGTATTTT.

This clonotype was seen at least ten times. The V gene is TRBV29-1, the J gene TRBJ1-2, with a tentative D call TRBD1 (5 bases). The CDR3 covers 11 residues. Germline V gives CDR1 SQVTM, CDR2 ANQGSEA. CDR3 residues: CTSDGGTGYTF. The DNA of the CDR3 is TGCACCTCAGACGGGGGTACCGGCTACACCTTC.

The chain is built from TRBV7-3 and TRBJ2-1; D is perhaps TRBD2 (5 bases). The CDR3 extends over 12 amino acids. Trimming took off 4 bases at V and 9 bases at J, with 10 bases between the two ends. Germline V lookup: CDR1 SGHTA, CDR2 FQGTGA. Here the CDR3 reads CASSYWTGEQFF. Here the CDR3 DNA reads TGTGCCAGCAGCTATTGGACTGGTGAGCAGTTCTTC.

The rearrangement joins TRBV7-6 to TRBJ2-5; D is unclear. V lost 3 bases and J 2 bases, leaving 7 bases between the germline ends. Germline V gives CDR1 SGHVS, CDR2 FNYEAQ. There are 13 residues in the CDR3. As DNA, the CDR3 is TGTGCCAGCAGCTTTAGTTTACAAGAGACCCAGTACTTC. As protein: CASSFSLQETQYF.

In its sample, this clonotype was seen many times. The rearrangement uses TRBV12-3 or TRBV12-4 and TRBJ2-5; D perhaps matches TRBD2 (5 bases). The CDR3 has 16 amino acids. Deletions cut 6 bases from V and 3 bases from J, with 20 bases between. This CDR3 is CASSRNRGQQKETQYF. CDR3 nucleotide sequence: TGTGCCAGCAGCCGCAATCGCGGGCAGCAAAAAGAGACCCAGTACTTC.

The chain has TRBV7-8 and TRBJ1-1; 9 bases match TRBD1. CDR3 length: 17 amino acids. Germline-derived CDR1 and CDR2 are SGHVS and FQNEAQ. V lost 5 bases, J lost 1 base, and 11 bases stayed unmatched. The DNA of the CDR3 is TGTGCCAGCAGCACCAGGACAGGGGTGGGTTGGAACACTGAAGCTTTCTTT. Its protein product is CASSTRTGVGWNTEAFF.

The CDR3 region is CASSPPWTGAPDNSPLHF. CDR3 nucleotides: TGTGCCAGCAGTCCGCCCTGGACAGGGGCTCCTGATAATTCACCCCTCCACTTT. The genes are TRBV28 and TRBJ1-6, with TRBD1 matching 9 bases. After removal of 5 bases from V and 5 bases from J, the junction contained 13 bases not matched to a gene. CDR3 length equals 18 residues. Looked up from germline, CDR1 is MDHEN and CDR2 is SYDVKM.

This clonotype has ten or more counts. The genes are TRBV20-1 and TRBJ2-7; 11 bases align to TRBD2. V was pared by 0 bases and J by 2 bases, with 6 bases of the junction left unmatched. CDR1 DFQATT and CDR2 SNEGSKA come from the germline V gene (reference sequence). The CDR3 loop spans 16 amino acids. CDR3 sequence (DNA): TGCAGTGCTAGAGATCCCCAGGGACTAGCGGCCTACGAGCAGTACTTC. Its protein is CSARDPQGLAAYEQYF.